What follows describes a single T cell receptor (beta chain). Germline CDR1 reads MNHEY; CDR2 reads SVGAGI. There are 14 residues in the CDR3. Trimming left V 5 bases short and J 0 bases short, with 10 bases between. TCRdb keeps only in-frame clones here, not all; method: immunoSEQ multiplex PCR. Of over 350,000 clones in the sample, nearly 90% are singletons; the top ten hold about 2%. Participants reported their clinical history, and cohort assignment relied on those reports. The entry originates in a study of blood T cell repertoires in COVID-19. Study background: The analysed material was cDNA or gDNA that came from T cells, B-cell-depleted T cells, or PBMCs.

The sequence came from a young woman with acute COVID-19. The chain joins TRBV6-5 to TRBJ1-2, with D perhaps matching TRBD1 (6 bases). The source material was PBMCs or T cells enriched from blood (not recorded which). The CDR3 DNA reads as TGTGCCAGCAGTCCCGACAGGACTAACTATGGCTACACCTTC. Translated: CASSPDRTNYGYTF.